This T cell receptor beta chain emerged from a study of control samples from healthy donors and cancer patients. This CDR3 is built from 18 residues. Germline values: CDR1 KGHDR, CDR2 SFDVKD. Unmatched junction bases numbered 13, after V lost 3 bases and J lost 3 bases. Here immunoSEQ multiplex PCR was the method, and the copy in TCRdb shows in-frame clones only, minus some. The sample consists of some 120,000 clones, 85% to 95% of them appearing once. The sequence derives from a man under 40 in good health. The rearrangement joins TRBV24-1 to TRBJ1-5; 7 nucleotides agree with TRBD1. The sample taken for sequencing was blood. Written as DNA, the CDR3 is TGTGCCACCAGTGATGGAGGGCTCGACAGGGAAGACAATCAGCCCCAGCATTTT. This encodes CATSDGGLDREDNQPQHF.